This T cell receptor beta chain emerged from a study of blood T cell repertoires in COVID-19. Profiling relied on immunoSEQ multiplex PCR, and the TCRdb table lists in-frame clones only, not all of them. The sample includes around 300,000 clones, approximately 87% seen only once; the top ten take under 5.5%. CDR1 SGHRS and CDR2 YFSETQ come from the germline V gene. This CDR3 has 15 amino acids. The V segment lost 4 bases and the J segment 10 bases; nucleotides outside the gene matches: 9. The cohort comprised adults aged about 18 to 100 years residing in 20 to 30 US areas. Clinical history as reported by participants underpinned cohort assignment. In Cohort 3, a recovered donor had either two negative PCRs, clearance, or symptom resolution.

Source material: PBMCs or T cells enriched from blood (not recorded which). This TCR was recovered from a woman under 40 who had recovered from COVID-19. The chain links TRBV5-1 to TRBJ1-6; 9 nucleotides agree with TRBD1. The CDR3 loop is CASSAGQGYGSPLHF. CDR3 sequence (DNA): TGCGCCAGCAGCGCGGGACAGGGCTACGGCTCACCCCTCCACTTT. Full variable domain (missing parts from reference TRBV5-1 and TRBJ1-6): KAGVTQTPRYLIKTRGQQVTLSCSPISGHRSVSWYQQTPGQGLQFLFEYFSETQRNKGNFPGRFSGRQFSNSRSEMNVSTLELGDSALYLCASSAGQGYGSPLHFGNGTRLTVT.